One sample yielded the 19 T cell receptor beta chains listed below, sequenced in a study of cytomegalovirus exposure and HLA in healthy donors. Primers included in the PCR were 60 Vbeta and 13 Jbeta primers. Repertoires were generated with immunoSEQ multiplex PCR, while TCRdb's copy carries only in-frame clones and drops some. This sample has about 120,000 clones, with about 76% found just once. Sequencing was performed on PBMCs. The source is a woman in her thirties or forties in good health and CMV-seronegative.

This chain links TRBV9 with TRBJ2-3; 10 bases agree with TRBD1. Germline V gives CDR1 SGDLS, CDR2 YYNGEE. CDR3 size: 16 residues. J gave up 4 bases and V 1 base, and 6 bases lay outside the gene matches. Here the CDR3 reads CASSVNTGQGSDTQYF. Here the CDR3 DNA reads TGTGCCAGCAGCGTAAATACGGGACAGGGGTCAGATACGCAGTATTTT.

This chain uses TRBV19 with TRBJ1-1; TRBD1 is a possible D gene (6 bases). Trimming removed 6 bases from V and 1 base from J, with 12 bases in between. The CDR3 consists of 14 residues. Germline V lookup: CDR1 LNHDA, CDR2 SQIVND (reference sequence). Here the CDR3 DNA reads TGTGCCAGTAGGAACCCGGGACAGAACACTGAAGCTTTCTTT. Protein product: CASRNPGQNTEAFF.

CDR3 sequence (DNA): TGTGCCAGCAGCGAATACCCGACAGGGGGTGGTGAAAAACTGTTTTTT. Its translation: CASSEYPTGGGEKLFF. The V gene is TRBV7-9, the J gene TRBJ1-4; 9 bases are shared with TRBD1. V was clipped by 5 bases and J by 7 bases; unmatched bases: 11. The germline V gene encodes CDR1 SEHNR and CDR2 FQNEAQ (reference sequence). This CDR3 is 16 amino acids long.

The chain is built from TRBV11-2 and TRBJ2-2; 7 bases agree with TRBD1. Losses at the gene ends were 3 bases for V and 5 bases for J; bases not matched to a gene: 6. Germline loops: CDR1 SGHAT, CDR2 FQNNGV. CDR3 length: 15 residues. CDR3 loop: CASSFRDRATGELFF. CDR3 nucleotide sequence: TGTGCCAGCAGCTTCCGGGACAGAGCGACCGGGGAGCTGTTTTTT.

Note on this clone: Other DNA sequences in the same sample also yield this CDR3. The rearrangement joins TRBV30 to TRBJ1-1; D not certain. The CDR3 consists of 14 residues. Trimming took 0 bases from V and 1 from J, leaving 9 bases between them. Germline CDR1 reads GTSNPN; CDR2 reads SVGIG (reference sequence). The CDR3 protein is CAWSVRGGNTEAFF. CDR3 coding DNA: TGTGCCTGGAGTGTTCGGGGAGGGAACACTGAAGCTTTCTTT.

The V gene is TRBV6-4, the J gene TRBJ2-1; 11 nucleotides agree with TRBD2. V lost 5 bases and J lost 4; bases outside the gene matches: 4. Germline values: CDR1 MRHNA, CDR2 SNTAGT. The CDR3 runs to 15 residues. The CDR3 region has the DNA TGTGCCAGCAGTCAACTAGCGGGAGATTACAATGAGCAGTTCTTC. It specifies CASSQLAGDYNEQFF.

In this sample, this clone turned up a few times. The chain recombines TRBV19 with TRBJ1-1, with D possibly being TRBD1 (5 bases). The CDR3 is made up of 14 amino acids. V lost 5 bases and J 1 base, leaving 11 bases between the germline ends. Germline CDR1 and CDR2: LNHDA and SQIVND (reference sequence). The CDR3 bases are TGTGCCAGTAGTCCCAGGACACAGAACACTGAAGCTTTCTTT. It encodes CASSPRTQNTEAFF. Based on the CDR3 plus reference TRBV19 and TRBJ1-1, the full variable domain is DGGITQSPKYLFRKEGQNVTLSCEQNLNHDAMYWYRQDPGQGLRLIYYSQIVNDFQKGDIAEGYSVSREKKESFPLTVTSAQKNPTAFYLCASSPRTQNTEAFFGQGTRLTVV.

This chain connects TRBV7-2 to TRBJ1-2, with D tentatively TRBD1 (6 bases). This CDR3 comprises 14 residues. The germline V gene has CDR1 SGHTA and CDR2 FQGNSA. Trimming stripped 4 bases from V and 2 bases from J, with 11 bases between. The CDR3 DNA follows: TGTGCCAGCAGCTCCCTCGACAGGAACTATGGCTACACCTTC. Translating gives CASSSLDRNYGYTF.

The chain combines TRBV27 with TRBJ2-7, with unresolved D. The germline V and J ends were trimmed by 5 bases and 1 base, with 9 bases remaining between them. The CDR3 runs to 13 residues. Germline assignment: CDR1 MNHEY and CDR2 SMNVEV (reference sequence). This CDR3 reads CASSAAVSYEQYF. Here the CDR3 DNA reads TGTGCCAGCAGTGCGGCCGTATCCTACGAGCAGTACTTC.

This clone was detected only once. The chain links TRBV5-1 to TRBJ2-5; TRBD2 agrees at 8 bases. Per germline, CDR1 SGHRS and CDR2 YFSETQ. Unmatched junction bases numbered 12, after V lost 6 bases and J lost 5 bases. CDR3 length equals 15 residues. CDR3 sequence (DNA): TGCGCCAGCACCCCGGGGGGGGGTAGCGGCGAGACCCAGTACTTC. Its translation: CASTPGGGSGETQYF.

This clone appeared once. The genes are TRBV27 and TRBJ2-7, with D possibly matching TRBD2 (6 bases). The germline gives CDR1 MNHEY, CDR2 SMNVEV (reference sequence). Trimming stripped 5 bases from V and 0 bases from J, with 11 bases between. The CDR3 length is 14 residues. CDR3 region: CASSRRESSYEQYF. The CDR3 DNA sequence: TGTGCCAGCAGTCGGAGGGAAAGCTCCTACGAGCAGTACTTC.

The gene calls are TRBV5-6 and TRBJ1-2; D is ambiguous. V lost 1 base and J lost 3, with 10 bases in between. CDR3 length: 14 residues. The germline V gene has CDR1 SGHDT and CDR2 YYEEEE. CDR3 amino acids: CASSLNGRYYGYTF. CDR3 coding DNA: TGTGCCAGCAGCTTGAACGGCAGGTACTATGGCTACACCTTC.

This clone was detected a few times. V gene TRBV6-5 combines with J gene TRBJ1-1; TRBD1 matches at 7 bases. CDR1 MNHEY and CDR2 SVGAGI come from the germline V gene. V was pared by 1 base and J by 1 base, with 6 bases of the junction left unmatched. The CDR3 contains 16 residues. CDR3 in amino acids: CASSYLGYRGNTEAFF. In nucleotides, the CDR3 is TGTGCCAGCAGTTACTTGGGATACAGGGGGAACACTGAAGCTTTCTTT.

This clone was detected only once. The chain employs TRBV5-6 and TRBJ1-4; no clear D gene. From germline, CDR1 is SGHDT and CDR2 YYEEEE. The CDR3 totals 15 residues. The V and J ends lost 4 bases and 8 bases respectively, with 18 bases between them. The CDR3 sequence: CASSLLPTSREKLFF. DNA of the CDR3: TGTGCCAGCAGCCTATTACCCACGTCTAGGGAAAAACTGTTTTTT.

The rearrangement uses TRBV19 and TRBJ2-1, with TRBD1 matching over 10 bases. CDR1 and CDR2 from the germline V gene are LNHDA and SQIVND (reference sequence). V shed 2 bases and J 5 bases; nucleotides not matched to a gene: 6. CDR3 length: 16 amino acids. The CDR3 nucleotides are TGTGCCAGTAGTATACATCCGGGACAGGGGAACAATGAGCAGTTCTTC. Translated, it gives CASSIHPGQGNNEQFF.

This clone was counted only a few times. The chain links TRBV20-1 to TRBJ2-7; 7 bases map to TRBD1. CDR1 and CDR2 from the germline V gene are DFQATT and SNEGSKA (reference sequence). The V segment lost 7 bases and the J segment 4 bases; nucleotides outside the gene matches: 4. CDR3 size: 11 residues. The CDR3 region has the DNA TGCAGTGTGGGACAGTCATACGAGCAGTACTTC. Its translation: CSVGQSYEQYF.

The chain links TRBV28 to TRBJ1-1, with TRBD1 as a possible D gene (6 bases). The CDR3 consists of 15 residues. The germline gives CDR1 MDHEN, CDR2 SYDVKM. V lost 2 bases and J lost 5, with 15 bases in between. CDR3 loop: CASSLLSGEGTEAFF. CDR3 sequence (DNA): TGTGCCAGCAGTTTACTATCAGGGGAAGGGACTGAAGCTTTCTTT.

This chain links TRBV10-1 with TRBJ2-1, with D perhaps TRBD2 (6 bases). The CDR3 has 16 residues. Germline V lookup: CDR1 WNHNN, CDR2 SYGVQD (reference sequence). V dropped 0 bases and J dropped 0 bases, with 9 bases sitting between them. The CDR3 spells CASSESGGPSYNEQFF. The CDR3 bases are TGCGCCAGCAGTGAGTCAGGAGGGCCCTCCTACAATGAGCAGTTCTTC.

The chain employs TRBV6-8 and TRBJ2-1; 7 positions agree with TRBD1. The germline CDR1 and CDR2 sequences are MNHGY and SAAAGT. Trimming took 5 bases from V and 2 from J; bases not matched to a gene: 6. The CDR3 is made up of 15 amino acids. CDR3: CASSPRGRPYNEQFF. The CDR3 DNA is TGTGCCAGCAGTCCCAGGGGGAGACCCTACAATGAGCAGTTCTTC.